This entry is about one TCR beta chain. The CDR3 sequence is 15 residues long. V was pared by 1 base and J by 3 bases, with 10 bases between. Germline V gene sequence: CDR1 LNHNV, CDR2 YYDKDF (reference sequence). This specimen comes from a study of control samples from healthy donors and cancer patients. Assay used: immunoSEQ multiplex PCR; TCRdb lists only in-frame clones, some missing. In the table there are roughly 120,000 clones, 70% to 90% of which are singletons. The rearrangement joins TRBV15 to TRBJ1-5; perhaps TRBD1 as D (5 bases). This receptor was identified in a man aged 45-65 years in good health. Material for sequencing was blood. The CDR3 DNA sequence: TGTGCCACCAGCAGAGGAAGACAGCTCAATCAGCCCCAGCATTTT. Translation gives CATSRGRQLNQPQHF.